This TCR beta chain was retrieved from a study of control samples from healthy donors and cancer patients. Germline V gene sequence: CDR1 SGHRS, CDR2 YFSETQ. CDR3 length equals 16 residues. V lost 4 bases, J lost 4 bases, and 12 bases stayed unmatched. Measured with immunoSEQ multiplex PCR; TCRdb has only the in-frame clones, and not every one. This table holds approximately 89,000 clones, over 75% found once. This clonotype was obtained from a man between 45 and 60 years old in good health. Input material: blood. This chain connects TRBV5-1 to TRBJ2-3; 7 nucleotides match TRBD2. The CDR3 DNA reads TGCGCCAGCAGCCCTGGTCTAGGACTAGGGGCAGATACGCAGTATTTT. This translates into CASSPGLGLGADTQYF.